The 3 T cell receptor beta chains below were found in one sample sequenced in a study of beta chain features in type 1 diabetes. Expressed TCRB transcripts were sequenced, since all the RNA that had been isolated was reverse transcribed. Here immunoSEQ multiplex PCR was the method, and the copy in TCRdb shows in-frame clones only, minus some. The table records roughly 230,000 clones, over 7.5% of them present only once. Material for sequencing was naive CD4+ T cells from blood. Receptors originate from a woman aged 18-35 years in good health.

The CDR3 protein is CAWRTGENYGYTF. Written as DNA, the CDR3 is TGTGCCTGGAGGACAGGAGAAAACTATGGCTACACCTTC. The genes are TRBV30 and TRBJ1-2, with D possibly being TRBD1 (6 bases). The V and J ends lost 3 bases and 2 bases respectively, with 10 bases between them. The CDR3 extends over 13 amino acids. Germline CDR1 GTSNPN, CDR2 SVGIG (reference sequence). The whole variable domain, filled in from reference TRBV30 and TRBJ1-2, reads SQTIHQWPATLVQPVGSPLSLECTVEGTSNPNLYWYRQAAGRGLQLLFYSVGIGQISSEVPQNLSASRPQDRQFILSSKKLLLSDSGFYLCAWRTGENYGYTFGSGTRLTVV.

This chain uses TRBV7-3 with TRBJ2-5; D may be TRBD1 (5 bases). The CDR3 has 13 amino acids. V lost 3 bases and J lost 4, with 9 bases in between. Looked up from germline, CDR1 is SGHTA and CDR2 is FQGTGA. Written as DNA, the CDR3 is TGTGCCAGCAGCTTCAGGGTGGGAGAGACCCAGTACTTC. This encodes CASSFRVGETQYF.

V gene TRBV11-1 combines with J gene TRBJ2-5; TRBD1 matches 12 bases. In germline, CDR1 is SGHAT, CDR2 FQDESV (reference sequence). The CDR3 covers 14 residues. V dropped 5 bases and J dropped 6; count of bases not matched to a gene: 4. The CDR3 region has the DNA TGTGCCAGCAGCGGGACAGGGGGCACGCAGACCCAGTACTTC. Protein sequence: CASSGTGGTQTQYF.